These 6 T cell receptor beta chains were all obtained from the same sample, sequenced in a study of OX40 agonist ivuxolimab in advanced cancers. Data came from immunoSEQ multiplex PCR; TCRdb stores just in-frame clones and leaves some out. The repertoire holds some 18,000 clones, with 75% to 90% as singletons. The sequencing used CD4+ or CD8+ T cells sorted from blood, collected in a trial of the OX40 agonist ivuxolimab. These TCRs come from an adult with an advanced solid tumor such as melanoma, head and neck, liver or kidney cancer.

The V call is TRBV6-4, the J call TRBJ1-1; 11 bases are a match to TRBD1. Germline lookup yields CDR1 MRHNA and CDR2 SNTAGT. The CDR3 covers 14 residues. Trimming cost V 2 bases and J 4 bases; bases outside gene matches: 0. The CDR3 DNA reads TGTGCCAGCAGTGACGGGACAGGGGGCACTGAAGCTTTCTTT. Translating gives CASSDGTGGTEAFF.

This chain uses TRBV11-2 with TRBJ2-4; 8 bases map to TRBD1. V shed 3 bases, J shed 4 bases, and the junction held 8 bases outside the gene matches. Per the germline V gene, CDR1 is SGHAT and CDR2 is FQNNGV. The CDR3 has 16 residues. CDR3 amino acids: CASSLKTDRVKNIQYF. In nucleotides, the CDR3 is TGTGCCAGCAGCTTGAAAACGGACAGGGTGAAAAACATTCAGTACTTC.

This chain links TRBV27 with TRBJ2-1, with D hard to call. The germline V and J ends were trimmed by 4 bases and 0 bases, with 7 bases remaining between them. CDR3 length equals 14 residues. CDR1 is MNHEY and CDR2 is SMNVEV in the germline V gene (reference sequence). The CDR3 reads CASSSVSSYNEQFF. CDR3 coding DNA: TGTGCCAGCAGTTCTGTGAGCTCCTACAATGAGCAGTTCTTC.

The CDR3 reads CASSFRGSGGAEQYF. For the CDR3, the DNA is TGTGCCAGCAGCTTCCGCGGGTCAGGGGGTGCCGAGCAGTACTTC. V and J are TRBV7-9 and TRBJ2-7; 7 positions agree with TRBD1. With V trimmed by 3 bases and J by 6 bases, 11 bases remained unmatched. The CDR3 loop spans 15 amino acids. The germline V gene encodes CDR1 SEHNR and CDR2 FQNEAQ (reference sequence). The full variable domain, rest sourced from reference TRBV7-9 and TRBJ2-7, is DTGVSQNPRHKITKRGQNVTFRCDPISEHNRLYWYRQTLGQGPEFLTYFQNEAQLEKSRLLSDRFSAERPKGSFSTLEIQRTEQGDSAMYLCASSFRGSGGAEQYFGPGTRLTVT.

The rearrangement uses TRBV30 and TRBJ2-1; 9 bases match TRBD1. Germline assignment: CDR1 GTSNPN and CDR2 SVGIG (reference sequence). CDR3 size: 14 residues. The V gene end was trimmed by 8 bases and the J gene end by 8 bases; junction bases not matched to a gene: 13. The CDR3 DNA sequence: TGTGCCCGTAGGGGGGACAGGGTTATCGATGAGCAGTTCTTC. Translation gives CARRGDRVIDEQFF.

The chain combines TRBV11-2 with TRBJ2-3; D assignment may be TRBD1 or TRBD2 (6 bases each). The V end lost 2 bases, the J end lost 6 bases, and 15 bases lay between the germline ends. CDR1 is SGHAT and CDR2 is FQNNGV in the germline V gene. CDR3 length: 15 residues. DNA of the CDR3: TGTGCCAGCAGCTTAATCGGGGGCCTAGGGGATACGCAGTATTTT. It is translated as CASSLIGGLGDTQYF.